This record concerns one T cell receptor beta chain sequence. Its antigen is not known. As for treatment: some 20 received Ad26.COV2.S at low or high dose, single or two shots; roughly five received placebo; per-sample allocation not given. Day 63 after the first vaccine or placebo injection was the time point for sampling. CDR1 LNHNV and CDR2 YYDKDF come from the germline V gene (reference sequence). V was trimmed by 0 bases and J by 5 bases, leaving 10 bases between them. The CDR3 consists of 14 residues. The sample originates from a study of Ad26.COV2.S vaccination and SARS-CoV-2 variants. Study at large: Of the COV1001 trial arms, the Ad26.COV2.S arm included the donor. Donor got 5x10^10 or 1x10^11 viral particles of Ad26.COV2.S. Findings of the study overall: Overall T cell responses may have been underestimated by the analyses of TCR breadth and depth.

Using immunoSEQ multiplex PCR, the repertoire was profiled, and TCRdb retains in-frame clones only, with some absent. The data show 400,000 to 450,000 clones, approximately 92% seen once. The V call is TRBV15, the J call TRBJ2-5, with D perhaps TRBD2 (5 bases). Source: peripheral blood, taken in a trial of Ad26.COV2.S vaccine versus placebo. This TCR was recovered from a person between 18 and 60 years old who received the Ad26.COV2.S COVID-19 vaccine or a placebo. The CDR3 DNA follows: TGTGCCACCAGCAGAGAGGCTAGCAAGGAGACCCAGTACTTC. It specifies CATSREASKETQYF.